This TCR beta chain came from a study of T cells in Graves' hyperthyroidism and ophthalmopathy. For the study at large: Specimen type is peripheral blood, collected at initial diagnosis prior to any treatment.

When ophthalmopathy did not progress within 18 months, Graves' hyperthyroidism was considered stable. Used for diagnoses were clinical symptoms, serum thyroxine and TRAb, thyroid ultrasound and orbital computed tomography. RNA transcripts gave rise to amplified TCR beta CDR3 regions. The HTBI primer set was used in a first-round RT-PCR of the TCR CDR3. TCRdb independently ran MiXCR on the multiplex PCR reads; one entry per CDR3 protein. The sample includes about 400,000 distinct CDR3 sequences, roughly 13% of them seen just once. The CDR3 consists of 14 residues. Looked up from germline, CDR1 is SGHAT and CDR2 is FQNNGV. The ends lost 2 bases at V and 7 bases at J; junction bases unmatched: 7.

The sample was blood. This chain uses TRBV11-2 with TRBJ1-1, with 7 bases aligning to TRBD1. The receptor was isolated from a young woman with Graves' hyperthyroidism. DNA of the CDR3: TGTGCCAGCAGCTTATACTTCCGGGACAGTGAAGCTTTCTTT. It yields the protein CASSLYFRDSEAFF.